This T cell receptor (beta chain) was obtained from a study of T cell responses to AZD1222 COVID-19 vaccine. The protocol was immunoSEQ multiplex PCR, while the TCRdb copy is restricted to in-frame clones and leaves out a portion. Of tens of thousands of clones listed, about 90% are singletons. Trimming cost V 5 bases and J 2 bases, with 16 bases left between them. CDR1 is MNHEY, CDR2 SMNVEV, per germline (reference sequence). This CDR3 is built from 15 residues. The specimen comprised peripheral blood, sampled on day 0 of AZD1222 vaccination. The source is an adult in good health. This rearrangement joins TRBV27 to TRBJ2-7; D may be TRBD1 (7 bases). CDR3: CASSEDREVPYEQYF. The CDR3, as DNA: TGTGCCAGCAGTGAAGACAGGGAGGTCCCCTACGAGCAGTACTTC.